This is a list of T cell receptor beta chains from one sample in a study of vaccination effects on CD4 cells after COVID-19. The assay was immunoSEQ multiplex PCR, and TCRdb's table has in-frame clones only and misses some. The data contain 70,000 or so clones, approximately 73% of them singletons. No antigen has been assigned to these receptors. Sequences were derived from CD4+ T cells from PBMCs cultured without peptide, sampled after COVID-19 vaccination. These receptors came from a human donor who received a COVID-19 vaccine. Both conserved end residues are part of each CDR3. The order of the fields is V gene, J gene, clone size, D gene, CDR3 protein, CDR3 DNA. D genes are given only for firm matches. Expanded clones are given a class, and other clones once, few, many or no size at all.

TRBV11-2	TRBJ1-4	NA	NA	CASSPRSREKLFF	TGTGCCAGCAGCCCGAGGTCCCGAGAAAAACTGTTTTTT
TRBV28	TRBJ1-1	NA	NA	CASSSRTAPQNTEAFF	TGTGCCAGCAGTAGTCGGACAGCTCCTCAGAACACTGAAGCTTTCTTT
TRBV18	TRBJ2-3	NA	NA	CASSSQWGDTQYF	TGTGCCAGCTCAAGTCAATGGGGGGATACGCAGTATTTT
TRBV28	TRBJ2-1	NA	NA	CASSLKSTRRPFF	TGTGCCAGCAGTTTAAAGTCAACTCGGAGGCCGTTCTTC
TRBV15	TRBJ2-1	NA	TRBD2	CATSRDALAGGPYYNEQFF	TGTGCCACCAGCAGAGATGCACTAGCGGGGGGGCCTTACTACAATGAGCAGTTCTTC
TRBV19	TRBJ1-5	few	TRBD1	CASTTQGRQPQHF	TGTGCCAGTACGACACAGGGGCGTCAGCCCCAGCATTTT
TRBV19	TRBJ2-1	NA	NA	CASSEDYSYNEQFF	TGTGCCAGTAGCGAGGATTACTCCTACAATGAGCAGTTCTTC
TRBV7-5	TRBJ2-5	once	NA	CARSLVSPGTQETQYF	TGTGCCAGAAGCTTAGTGTCGCCAGGGACCCAAGAGACCCAGTACTTC
TRBV5-8	TRBJ2-2	NA	TRBD1	CASSLAGGRVGELFF	TGTGCCAGCAGCTTGGCAGGGGGCCGGGTCGGGGAGCTGTTTTTT
TRBV7-2	TRBJ1-4	NA	NA	CASRWAPNEKLFF	TGTGCCAGCCGGTGGGCCCCTAATGAAAAACTGTTTTTT
TRBV2	TRBJ1-1	NA	NA	CASRATVNTEAFF	TGTGCCAGCAGGGCCACAGTGAACACTGAAGCTTTCTTT
TRBV7-2	TRBJ1-2	NA	NA	CASSLWGGYTF	TGTGCCAGCAGCTTATGGGGTGGCTACACCTTC
TRBV19	TRBJ1-5	NA	TRBD1	CASSSTGGPQPQHF	TGTGCCAGTAGTTCTACAGGGGGTCCTCAGCCCCAGCATTTT
TRBV19	TRBJ1-4	once	NA	CASSRTSQSEKLFF	TGTGCCAGTAGTCGGACAAGTCAGAGTGAAAAACTGTTTTTT
TRBV3-1/TRBV3-2	TRBJ2-1	NA	NA	CASSPPGQKSSYNEQFF	TGTGCCAGCAGCCCCCCCGGACAGAAGAGCTCCTACAATGAGCAGTTCTTC
TRBV11-2	TRBJ2-2	NA	NA	CASSSLQGGRGELFF	TGTGCCAGCAGCTCATTACAGGGAGGCCGCGGGGAGCTGTTTTTT
TRBV13	TRBJ2-3	NA	NA	CASSLPPTDTQYF	TGTGCCAGCAGCTTACCCCCCACAGATACGCAGTATTTT
TRBV18	TRBJ1-1	NA	NA	CASSSDQLQNTEAFF	TGTGCCAGCTCATCCGACCAGTTACAGAACACTGAAGCTTTCTTT
TRBV5-8	TRBJ1-3	NA	NA	CASSLGQPGNTIYF	TGTGCCAGCAGCTTGGGGCAGCCTGGAAACACCATATATTTT
TRBV24-1	TRBJ1-6	NA	NA	CATSLGGNSPLHF	TGTGCCACCAGTTTGGGCGGAAATTCACCCCTCCACTTT
TRBV2	TRBJ1-5	few	NA	CASSPPNQPQHF	TGTGCCAGCAGTCCCCCCAATCAGCCCCAGCATTTT
TRBV4-3	TRBJ1-1	few	TRBD1	CASSQDGQGGTEAFF	TGCGCCAGCAGCCAAGATGGACAGGGGGGCACTGAAGCTTTCTTT
TRBV5-1	TRBJ1-1	NA	NA	CASSKKNYRDEAFF	TGCGCCAGCAGTAAAAAAAACTACAGGGACGAAGCTTTCTTT
TRBV7-9	TRBJ1-2	few	NA	CASSLERGVGGYTF	TGTGCCAGCAGCTTAGAACGAGGGGTCGGTGGCTACACCTTC
TRBV18	TRBJ1-1	few	NA	CASSEQGGNTEAFF	TGTGCCAGCTCAGAACAGGGAGGAAACACTGAAGCTTTCTTT
TRBV28	TRBJ1-5	NA	NA	CASSLIGENQPQHF	TGTGCCAGCAGTTTGATCGGGGAAAATCAGCCCCAGCATTTT
TRBV2	TRBJ1-1	NA	NA	CASSAQGVMNTEAFF	TGTGCCAGCAGTGCGCAGGGTGTAATGAACACTGAAGCTTTCTTT
TRBV5-1	TRBJ1-6	NA	NA	CASSVFGEGSSPLHF	TGCGCCAGCAGCGTATTCGGGGAAGGAAGTTCACCCCTCCACTTT
TRBV5-1	TRBJ1-5	NA	NA	CASSPSGDSNQPQHF	TGCGCCAGCAGCCCTTCAGGGGATAGCAATCAGCCCCAGCATTTT
TRBV30	TRBJ1-1	medium-sized	NA	CAWKRFVSTEAFF	TGTGCCTGGAAAAGGTTTGTCTCCACTGAAGCTTTCTTT
TRBV5-1	TRBJ1-5	few	TRBD1	CASSTGTGTGQPQHF	TGCGCCAGCAGCACCGGGACAGGGACAGGGCAGCCCCAGCATTTT
TRBV3-1/TRBV3-2	TRBJ1-3	few	TRBD1	CASSLRIGTAGNTIYF	TGTGCCAGCAGCCTCCGAATCGGGACAGCTGGAAACACCATATATTTT
TRBV3-1/TRBV3-2	TRBJ2-3	NA	TRBD2	CASSRWTSGGSTDTQYF	TGTGCCAGCAGCCGATGGACTAGCGGGGGTAGCACAGATACGCAGTATTTT
TRBV7-9	TRBJ2-1	NA	NA	CASSLVAPGDNEQFF	TGTGCCAGCAGCTTAGTCGCCCCAGGGGACAATGAGCAGTTCTTC
TRBV5-1	TRBJ1-2	NA	TRBD1	CASSFTGGEGYGYTF	TGCGCCAGCAGCTTCACAGGGGGCGAGGGCTATGGCTACACCTTC
TRBV23-1	TRBJ1-6	NA	TRBD1	CASSQAGGRESPLHF	TGCGCCAGCAGTCAGGCAGGGGGTAGAGAATCACCCCTCCACTTT
TRBV3-1/TRBV3-2	TRBJ1-3	NA	TRBD1	CASSHGPDRSF	TGTGCCAGCAGCCATGGTCCGGACAGGTCCTTT
TRBV18	TRBJ1-1	NA	NA	CASSPPPGNTEAFF	TGTGCCAGCTCACCACCACCCGGGAACACTGAAGCTTTCTTT
TRBV6-5	TRBJ1-5	NA	NA	CASMGVGADQPQHF	TGTGCCAGCATGGGAGTCGGGGCGGATCAGCCCCAGCATTTT
TRBV12-3/TRBV12-4	TRBJ1-2	NA	NA	CASADNYGYTF	TGTGCCAGCGCCGACAATTATGGCTACACCTTC
TRBV3-1/TRBV3-2	TRBJ2-6	NA	NA	CASSLGGANVLTF	TGTGCCAGCAGCCTCGGTGGGGCCAACGTCCTGACTTTC
TRBV5-1	TRBJ1-2	NA	TRBD1	CASTQVTGSNYGYTF	TGCGCCAGCACCCAGGTGACAGGGTCCAACTATGGCTACACCTTC